This T cell receptor (beta chain) was identified in a study of PD-1 blockade in classical Hodgkin lymphoma (dated by TCRdb to between 2020 and 2021). Looking at the study overall: A peripheral blood immune signature of response to PD-1 blockade in classical Hodgkin lymphoma was defined using TCR beta sequencing and CyTOF. What the work shows at the level of the full study, not this receptor alone: Only a single clinical trial cohort was studied, and what caused the repertoire differences, possibly disease activity or prior therapy, remained undefined. Baseline TCR diversity was reported to be lower in newly diagnosed patients than in healthy donors, and even lower in relapsed/refractory patients.

A note on this clone: The specificity of this receptor is unknown. Base qualities are not recorded, but no much larger clone differs from it by a single base.

Genomic DNA was isolated using the Qiagen DNeasy kit from unsorted PBMCs as well as from negatively selected CD4+ and CD8+ fractions. Amplification of TCR beta CDR3 regions was done by immunoSEQ multiplex PCR with primers that anneal to V and J segments. Amplification bias was minimized using a synthetic immune receptor repertoire, and residual bias was removed computationally after sequencing. Processing in the source paper ran as follows. Repertoire diversity was quantified as the Shannon entropy index using custom Python scripts. Unsorted, CD4+ and CD8+ repertoires were examined separately, except in combined analyses, for which CD4+ and CD8+ sequences were merged in silico. The table was pulled from immuneACCESS by TCRdb, which kept in-frame rearrangements only. Such tables lose some clones; where checked, under half of the loss comes from unresolved V genes, and the rest has no known cause. V, J and clone size are those of that table, while D and trimming were read from the DNA. Recorded for this sample are 3,000 to 3,500 clones; roughly three quarters of them occurred a single time. Roughly 15% of the sample goes to the ten largest clones.

The sample's time point, from its label and the paper: newly diagnosed, previously untreated cHL patient sample. CD8+ T cells were purified from thawed PBMCs by magnetic negative selection with a Miltenyi CD8+ T cell isolation kit. PBMCs from patients with newly diagnosed, previously untreated classical Hodgkin lymphoma were sequenced as a comparison group for the relapsed/refractory trial patients. Peripheral blood was collected in 8 mL Vacutainer Cell Preparation Tubes, from which PBMCs were isolated by centrifugation and then cryopreserved. Purified CD4+ and CD8+ fractions were generated only in cases for which an additional PBMC sample was available. Magnetically labelled cells were depleted on LS columns in a quadroMACS separator, and the flow-through was collected as the purified fraction. This sequence was found in a human donor with classical Hodgkin lymphoma. Sequences were obtained from CD8+ T cells from blood.

The CDR3 has the sequence CSVRYDEQFF. At the DNA level, the sequence is TGCAGCGTTAGGTACGATGAGCAGTTCTTC. This chain joins TRBV29-1 to TRBJ2-1; the D gene remains uncertain. Between the V and J ends, shortened by 5 bases and 8 bases respectively, the junction contains 7 bases. Taken from the germline V gene, the CDR1 and CDR2 loops are SQVTM and ANQGSEA. The CDR3 contains 10 residues, cysteine and phenylalanine counted. The entry retains the CDR3 DNA only, 30 bases that are in frame from base 1.